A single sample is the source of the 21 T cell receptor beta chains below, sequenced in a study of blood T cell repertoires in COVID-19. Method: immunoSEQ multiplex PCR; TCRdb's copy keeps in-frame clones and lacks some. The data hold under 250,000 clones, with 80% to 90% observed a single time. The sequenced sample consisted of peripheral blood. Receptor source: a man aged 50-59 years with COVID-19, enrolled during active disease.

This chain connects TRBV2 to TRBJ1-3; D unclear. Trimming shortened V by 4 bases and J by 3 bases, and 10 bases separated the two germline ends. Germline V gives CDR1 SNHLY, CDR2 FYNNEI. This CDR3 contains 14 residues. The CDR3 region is CASSASYNGNTIYF. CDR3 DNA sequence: TGTGCCAGCAGTGCCTCGTATAATGGAAACACCATATATTTT.

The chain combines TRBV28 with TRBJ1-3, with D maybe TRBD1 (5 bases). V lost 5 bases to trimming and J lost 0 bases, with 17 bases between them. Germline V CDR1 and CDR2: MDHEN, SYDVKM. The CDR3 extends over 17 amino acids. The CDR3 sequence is CASSVTQGLLSGNTIYF. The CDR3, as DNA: TGTGCCAGCAGTGTCACCCAGGGCTTACTCTCTGGAAACACCATATATTTT.

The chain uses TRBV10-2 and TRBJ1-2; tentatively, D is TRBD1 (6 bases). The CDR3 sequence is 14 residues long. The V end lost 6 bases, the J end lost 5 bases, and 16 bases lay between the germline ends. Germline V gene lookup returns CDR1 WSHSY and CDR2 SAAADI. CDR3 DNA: TGCGCCAGCAGCCCAGACAGGAATCCTTATGGCTACACCTTC. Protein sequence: CASSPDRNPYGYTF.

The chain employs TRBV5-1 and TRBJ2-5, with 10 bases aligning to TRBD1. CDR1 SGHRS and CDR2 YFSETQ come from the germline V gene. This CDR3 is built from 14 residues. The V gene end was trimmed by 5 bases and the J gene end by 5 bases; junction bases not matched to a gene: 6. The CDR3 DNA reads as TGCGCCAGCAGGAGGGGACAGGGGTTGGAGACCCAGTACTTC. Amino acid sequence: CASRRGQGLETQYF.

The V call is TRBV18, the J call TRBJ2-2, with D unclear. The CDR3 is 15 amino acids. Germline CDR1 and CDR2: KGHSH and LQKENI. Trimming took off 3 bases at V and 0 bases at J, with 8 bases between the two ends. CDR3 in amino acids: CASSPRLANTGELFF. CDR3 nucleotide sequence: TGTGCCAGCTCACCCCGACTGGCGAACACCGGGGAGCTGTTTTTT.

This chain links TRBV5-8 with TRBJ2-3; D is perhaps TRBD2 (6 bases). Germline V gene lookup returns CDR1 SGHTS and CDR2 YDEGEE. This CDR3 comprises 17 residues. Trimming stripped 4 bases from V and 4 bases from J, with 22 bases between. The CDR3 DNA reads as TGTGCCAGCAGCCCCCGCGGGGAAAGCGTCAGTGCAGATACGCAGTATTTT. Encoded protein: CASSPRGESVSADTQYF.

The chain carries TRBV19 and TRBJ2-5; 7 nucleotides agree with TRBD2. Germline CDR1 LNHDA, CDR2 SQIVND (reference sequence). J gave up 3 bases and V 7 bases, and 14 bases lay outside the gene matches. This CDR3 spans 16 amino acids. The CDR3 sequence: CASMGRAGLEKETQYF. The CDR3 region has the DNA TGTGCCAGTATGGGCCGGGCCGGACTAGAAAAAGAGACCCAGTACTTC.

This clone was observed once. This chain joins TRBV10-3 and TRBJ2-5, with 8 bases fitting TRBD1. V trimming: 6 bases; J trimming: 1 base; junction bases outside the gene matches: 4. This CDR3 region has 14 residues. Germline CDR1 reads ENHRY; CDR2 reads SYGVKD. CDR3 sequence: CAISPTGGQETQYF. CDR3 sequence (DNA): TGTGCCATCAGCCCAACAGGGGGCCAAGAGACCCAGTACTTC.

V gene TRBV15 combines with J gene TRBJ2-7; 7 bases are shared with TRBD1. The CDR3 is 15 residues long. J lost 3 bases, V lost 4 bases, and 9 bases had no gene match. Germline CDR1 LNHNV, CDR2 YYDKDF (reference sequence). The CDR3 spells CATSTKDRKLYEQYF. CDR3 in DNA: TGTGCCACCAGCACCAAGGACAGGAAACTCTACGAGCAGTACTTC.

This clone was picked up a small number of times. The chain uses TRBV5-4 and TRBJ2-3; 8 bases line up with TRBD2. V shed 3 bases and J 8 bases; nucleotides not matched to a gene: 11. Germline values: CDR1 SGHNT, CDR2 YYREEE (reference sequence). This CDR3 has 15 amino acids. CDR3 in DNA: TGTGCCAGCAGCTACGAGTCGGGGGGGCCGGGTACGCAGTATTTT. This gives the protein CASSYESGGPGTQYF.

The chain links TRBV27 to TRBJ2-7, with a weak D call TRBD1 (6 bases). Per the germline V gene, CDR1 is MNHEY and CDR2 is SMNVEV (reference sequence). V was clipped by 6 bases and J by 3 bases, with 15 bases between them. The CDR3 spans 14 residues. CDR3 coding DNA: TGTGCCAGCAGATTCATTGGACAGATCTACGAGCAGTACTTC. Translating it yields CASRFIGQIYEQYF.

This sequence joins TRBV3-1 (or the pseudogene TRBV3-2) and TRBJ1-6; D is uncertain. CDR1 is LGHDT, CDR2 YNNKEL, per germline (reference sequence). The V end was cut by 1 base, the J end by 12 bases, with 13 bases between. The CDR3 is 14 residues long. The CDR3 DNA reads TGTGCCAGCAGCCAAGCCCCTGGGCTCGGACCCCTCCACTTT. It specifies CASSQAPGLGPLHF.

The CDR3 DNA reads as TGTGCCAGTGGCCCGACAGGGACTGGAAACACCATATATTTT. Translation gives CASGPTGTGNTIYF. This sequence joins TRBV19 and TRBJ1-3, with TRBD1 matching over 7 bases. The CDR3 is 14 residues long. The V gene end was trimmed by 8 bases and the J gene end by 2 bases; junction bases not matched to a gene: 6. Germline CDR1 LNHDA, CDR2 SQIVND (reference sequence).

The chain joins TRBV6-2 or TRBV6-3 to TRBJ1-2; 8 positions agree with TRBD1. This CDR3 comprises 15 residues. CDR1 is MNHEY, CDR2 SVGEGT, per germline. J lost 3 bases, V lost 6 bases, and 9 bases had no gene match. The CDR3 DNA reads TGTGCCAGCAGCCCCCCGACAGGGGAGTACTATGGCTACACCTTC. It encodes CASSPPTGEYYGYTF.

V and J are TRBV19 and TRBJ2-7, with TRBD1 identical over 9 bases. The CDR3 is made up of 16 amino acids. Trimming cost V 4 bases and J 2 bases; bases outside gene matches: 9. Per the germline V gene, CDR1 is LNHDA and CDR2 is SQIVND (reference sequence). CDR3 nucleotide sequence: TGTGCCAGTAGTAGTCATGGGACAGGGCATACCTACGAGCAGTACTTC. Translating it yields CASSSHGTGHTYEQYF.

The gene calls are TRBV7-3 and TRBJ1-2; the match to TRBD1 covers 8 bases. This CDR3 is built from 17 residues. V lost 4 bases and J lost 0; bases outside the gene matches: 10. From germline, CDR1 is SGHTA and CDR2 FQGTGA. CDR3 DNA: TGTGCCAGCAGCTCATCGACTTCGGACAGGGCTAACTATGGCTACACCTTC. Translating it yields CASSSSTSDRANYGYTF.

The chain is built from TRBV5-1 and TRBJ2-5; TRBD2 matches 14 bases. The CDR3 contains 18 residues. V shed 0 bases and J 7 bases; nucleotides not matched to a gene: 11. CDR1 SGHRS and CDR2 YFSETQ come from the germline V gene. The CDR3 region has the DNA TGCGCCAGCAGCTTGGGACTAGCGGGAGGGCATATGACTGGGACCCAGTACTTC. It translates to CASSLGLAGGHMTGTQYF.

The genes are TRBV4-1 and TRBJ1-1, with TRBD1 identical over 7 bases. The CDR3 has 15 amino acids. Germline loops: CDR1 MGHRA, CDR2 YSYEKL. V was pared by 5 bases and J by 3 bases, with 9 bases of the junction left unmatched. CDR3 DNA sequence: TGCGCCAGCAGCTCAAGAGGGGGCTTGGACACTGAAGCTTTCTTT. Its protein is CASSSRGGLDTEAFF.

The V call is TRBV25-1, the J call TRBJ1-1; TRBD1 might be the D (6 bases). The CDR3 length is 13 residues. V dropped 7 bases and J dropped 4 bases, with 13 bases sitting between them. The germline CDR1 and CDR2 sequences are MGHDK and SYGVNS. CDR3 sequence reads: CASNHRVGTEAFF. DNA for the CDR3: TGTGCCAGCAACCACAGGGTCGGCACTGAAGCTTTCTTT.

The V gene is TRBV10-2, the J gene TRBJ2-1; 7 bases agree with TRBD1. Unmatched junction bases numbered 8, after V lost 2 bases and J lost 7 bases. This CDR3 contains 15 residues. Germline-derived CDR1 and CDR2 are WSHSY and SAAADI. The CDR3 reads CASSEGRGRRNEQFF. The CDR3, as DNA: TGCGCCAGCAGTGAGGGAAGGGGGCGTCGGAATGAGCAGTTCTTC.

CDR3 sequence reads: CASSLFADRNNQPQHF. The CDR3 coding sequence is TGTGCCAGCAGTTTATTTGCGGACAGGAACAATCAGCCCCAGCATTTT. The chain recombines TRBV27 with TRBJ1-5; 7 bases map to TRBD1. J was trimmed by 3 bases and V by 1 base; bases with no gene match: 6. The CDR3 has 16 residues. Germline CDR1 is MNHEY and CDR2 is SMNVEV (reference sequence).